This entry describes one TCR beta chain. The data stem from a study of shared clonotypes between healthy human individuals. The run depth of the assay was deep. Genomic DNA (from each subset) was split evenly across several immunoSEQ plates. Method: immunoSEQ multiplex PCR; TCRdb's copy keeps in-frame clones and lacks some. This repertoire shows about 2.5 million clones, 92% found once; its top ten account for around 0.4%. The receptor comes from a man between 18 and 29 years old in good health. Some clones in this sample may be carry-over from other donors' samples. Sequencing was performed on naive CD4+ T cells from PBMCs. Subset described: CD45RA+ positively selected.

CDR3 in DNA: TGCAGCGTTGTGGTGCAGGGCTCGCCCGAGACCCAGTACTTC. This sequence encodes CSVVVQGSPETQYF. This chain uses TRBV29-1 with TRBJ2-5, with D possibly TRBD1 on 5 matching bases. The CDR3 is 14 residues long. Trimming removed 4 bases from V and 5 bases from J, with 17 bases in between. From germline, CDR1 is SQVTM and CDR2 ANQGSEA.